A selection of T cell receptor beta chains follows, all from one sample in a study of shared clonotypes between healthy human individuals. Here immunoSEQ multiplex PCR was the method, and the copy in TCRdb shows in-frame clones only, minus some. The data contain roughly 2.5 million clones, roughly nine tenths of them singletons. Sequenced sample: naive CD4+ T cells sorted from blood. The source is a man younger than 35 in good health. The CDR3 runs from the conserved cysteine through the conserved F or W. Fields, in order: CDR3 length, clone size, J gene, V gene, D gene, CDR3 protein, CDR3 DNA. D genes are given only for firm matches. Where a row states a size, it is once, few, many or the class of an expanded clone; other rows omit it.

>13|.|TRBJ2-1|TRBV7-2|.
CASSAAGAREQFF
TGTGCCAGCAGCGCCGCCGGGGCCCGTGAGCAGTTCTTC
>16|.|TRBJ2-7|TRBV19|TRBD2
CASATSGRVAGQEQYF
TGTGCCAGTGCCACTAGCGGGAGGGTAGCCGGGCAAGAGCAGTACTTC
>14|.|TRBJ2-7|TRBV19|.
CASSLLGGVSEQYF
TGTGCCAGTAGCCTCCTCGGAGGAGTAAGCGAGCAGTACTTC
>15|.|TRBJ2-1|TRBV6-1|TRBD1
CASRPGQGRYNEQFF
TGTGCCAGTAGGCCCGGACAGGGGAGGTACAATGAGCAGTTCTTC
>12|few|TRBJ1-1|TRBV18|.
CASSPSIPEAFF
TGTGCCAGCTCACCATCTATACCTGAAGCTTTCTTT
>13|.|TRBJ1-1|TRBV6-5|TRBD1
CASSRSGGTEAFF
TGTGCCAGCAGTCGATCAGGGGGAACTGAAGCTTTCTTT
>14|.|TRBJ1-5|TRBV30|.
CAWSVGQVLRAQHF
TGTGCCTGGAGTGTAGGGCAGGTCCTCCGGGCCCAGCATTTT
>16|.|TRBJ1-6|TRBV10-3|.
CAIRPGGVIDNSPLHF
TGTGCCATCAGACCCGGAGGGGTTATCGATAATTCACCCCTCCACTTT
>14|.|TRBJ1-5|TRBV5-5|TRBD1
CASSTGTVIQPQHF
TGTGCCAGCAGCACCGGGACAGTGATACAGCCCCAGCATTTT
>13|.|TRBJ1-3|TRBV30|.
CAHQKSSGNTIYF
TGTGCCCACCAGAAGTCCTCTGGAAACACCATATATTTT